Below are 15 T cell receptor beta chains sequenced from a single sample in a study of a mutant IDH1 vaccine in newly diagnosed glioma. Only in-frame clones appear in the TCRdb table, and some are missing; sequencing was by immunoSEQ multiplex PCR. The sample lists roughly 30,000 clones; roughly 80% were seen once. The antigens these receptors bind are not known. This sample's time point: week 23, last vaccination. Doses comprised 300 ug of mutant IDH1 20-mer peptide each, plus topical imiquimod. This sample comprised PBMCs, obtained from a glioma patient whose treatment included an IDH1 peptide vaccine. All receptors derive from a woman aged 30 to 39 with glioma.

This clone was counted only a few times. J is TRBJ1-1 and V is TRBV19; 7 bases line up with TRBD1. CDR1 and CDR2 (germline): LNHDA, SQIVND (reference sequence). The CDR3 is 13 residues long. The junction had 2 bases not matched to a gene; V was cut back by 5 bases and J by 2 bases. CDR3 loop: CASSDRVNTEAFF. For the CDR3, the DNA is TGTGCCAGTAGTGACAGGGTCAACACTGAAGCTTTCTTT. Drawing the rest from reference TRBV19 and TRBJ1-1, the complete variable domain is DGGITQSPKYLFRKEGQNVTLSCEQNLNHDAMYWYRQDPGQGLRLIYYSQIVNDFQKGDIAEGYSVSREKKESFPLTVTSAQKNPTAFYLCASSDRVNTEAFFGQGTRLTVV.

The J gene is TRBJ1-2, the V gene TRBV29-1, with D uncertain. V gave up 7 bases and J gave up 4 bases, with 13 bases separating them. The CDR3 totals 12 residues. CDR1 SQVTM and CDR2 ANQGSEA come from the germline V gene. The CDR3 coding sequence is TGCAGCGCCCAGGAGGGTTCCTATGGCTACACCTTC. Translated: CSAQEGSYGYTF.

This rearrangement joins TRBV6-1 to TRBJ2-1; 13 positions agree with TRBD2. V lost 4 bases and J lost 7; bases outside the gene matches: 13. CDR1 MNHNS and CDR2 SASEGT come from the germline V gene. This CDR3 contains 18 residues. The CDR3: CASSVLPGLAGSGNEQFF. In DNA form, the CDR3 reads TGTGCCAGCAGTGTCCTCCCGGGACTAGCGGGGTCGGGGAATGAGCAGTTCTTC.

The chain couples TRBV6-1 to TRBJ1-2; 7 nucleotides agree with TRBD1. V lost 10 bases to trimming and J lost 4 bases; unmatched junction nucleotides: 9. Looked up from germline, CDR1 is MNHNS and CDR2 is SASEGT. The CDR3 has 13 amino acids. In DNA, the CDR3 is TGTGCCACGCGACAGGGAGTTTCCTATGGCTACACCTTC. Protein product: CATRQGVSYGYTF.

V gene TRBV7-9 combines with J gene TRBJ1-1; weak D call: TRBD1 (5 bases). Trimming left V 4 bases short and J 6 bases short, with 15 bases between. Per germline, CDR1 SEHNR and CDR2 FQNEAQ (reference sequence). The CDR3 contains 14 residues. Written as DNA, the CDR3 is TGTGCCAGCAGCTCCCAGCTGGGGGGGGCTGAAGCTTTCTTT. Encoded protein: CASSSQLGGAEAFF.

This chain connects TRBV19 to TRBJ2-2, with D maybe TRBD2 (6 bases). Germline-derived CDR1 and CDR2 are LNHDA and SQIVND (reference sequence). Between the trimmed V and J ends, which lost 3 bases and 6 bases, there was a span of 14 bases. The CDR3 spans 15 residues. The CDR3 bases are TGTGCCAGTAGTATTAGGGCAGGAGGGTCCGGGGAGCTGTTTTTT. This encodes CASSIRAGGSGELFF.

By proportion, this clone is medium-sized. The rearrangement uses TRBV30 and TRBJ2-1, with 7 bases that match TRBD1. The V gene's germline CDR1 is GTSNPN and CDR2 SVGIG (reference sequence). V lost 6 bases to trimming and J lost 7 bases; unmatched junction nucleotides: 9. The CDR3 spans 13 residues. The chain's CDR3 is CACVQGNGNEQFF. The CDR3 region has the DNA TGTGCCTGCGTACAGGGGAATGGTAATGAGCAGTTCTTC.

This chain joins TRBV10-3 and TRBJ2-4, with D tentatively TRBD1 (6 bases). V lost 3 bases, J lost 9 bases, and 18 bases lay in between. This CDR3 has 15 residues. Germline lookup yields CDR1 ENHRY and CDR2 SYGVKD. CDR3: CAISDYIQGTGIQYF. CDR3 nucleotide sequence: TGTGCCATCAGTGACTATATTCAGGGGACGGGCATTCAGTACTTC.

The rearrangement links TRBV4-1 to TRBJ1-2, with D possibly being TRBD1 (5 bases). Trimming cost V 0 bases and J 1 base, with 6 bases left between them. CDR1 and CDR2 (germline): MGHRA, YSYEKL. The CDR3 is made up of 14 amino acids. CDR3 protein: CASSQERGNYGYTF. The CDR3 nucleotides are TGCGCCAGCAGCCAAGAGAGGGGTAACTATGGCTACACCTTC.

V gene TRBV14 combines with J gene TRBJ1-1; 8 bases fit TRBD1. Looked up from germline, CDR1 is SGHDN and CDR2 is FVKESK. The CDR3 runs to 14 residues. With 3 bases clipped from V and 7 bases from J, the junction kept 7 bases outside the gene matches. The CDR3 region is CASSQSNRGDEAFF. Here the CDR3 DNA reads TGTGCCAGCAGCCAGTCGAACAGGGGGGATGAAGCTTTCTTT.

This rearrangement joins TRBV9 to TRBJ2-7, with a tentative D call TRBD1 (5 bases). Trimming cost V 3 bases and J 3 bases, with 7 bases left between them. Germline assignment: CDR1 SGDLS and CDR2 YYNGEE. The CDR3 length is 12 residues. CDR3 loop: CASSDQGYEQYF. CDR3 nucleotide sequence: TGTGCCAGCAGCGACCAGGGCTACGAGCAGTACTTC.

The chain carries TRBV2 and TRBJ1-1; D gene ambiguous. The CDR3 is 14 amino acids. Germline V gene data show CDR1 as SNHLY and CDR2 as FYNNEI. V dropped 3 bases and J dropped 0 bases, with 8 bases sitting between them. The CDR3 protein is CASSEELLNTEAFF. The CDR3 region has the DNA TGTGCCAGCAGTGAGGAGCTCTTGAACACTGAAGCTTTCTTT.

The gene calls are TRBV12-5 and TRBJ2-5, with D uncertain. Germline V gives CDR1 LGHNT, CDR2 FRNRAP. Trimming left V 5 bases short and J 5 bases short, with 3 bases between. The CDR3 is made up of 10 amino acids. This CDR3 is CASGHETQYF. The CDR3 DNA is TGTGCTAGTGGTCACGAGACCCAGTACTTC.

This chain links TRBV10-3 with TRBJ1-1; D not resolved. The V gene lost 5 bases and the J gene lost 6 bases, with 10 bases spanning the gap. Germline lookup yields CDR1 ENHRY and CDR2 SYGVKD. CDR3 length: 12 amino acids. The CDR3 here is CAISPDKAEAFF. DNA of the CDR3: TGTGCCATCAGTCCCGACAAAGCTGAAGCTTTCTTT.

This sequence joins TRBV27 and TRBJ1-2, with D possibly matching TRBD1 (5 bases). Germline-derived CDR1 and CDR2 are MNHEY and SMNVEV (reference sequence). This CDR3 region has 13 residues. V shed 2 bases and J shed 4 bases, with 8 bases lying between them. The CDR3 DNA reads TGTGCCAGCAGTTTAAGGGGAAGCTATGGCTACACCTTC. It translates to CASSLRGSYGYTF.